Below are 19 T cell receptor beta chains sequenced from a single sample in a study of Ad26.COV2.S vaccination and SARS-CoV-2 variants. Clones were sequenced by immunoSEQ multiplex PCR, and TCRdb holds only the in-frame ones, with some missing. The sample includes 440,000 or so clones, 80% to 90% seen only once; the top ten take over 1.5%. Indicated treatment: over 15 received Ad26.COV2.S at low or high dose, single or two shots; 5 received placebo; per-sample allocation not given. Each sample was drawn 63 days after the first injection (of vaccine or placebo). Sequencing used peripheral blood, obtained in a trial of Ad26.COV2.S vaccine versus placebo. These receptors were taken from a person between 18 and 59 years old who received the Ad26.COV2.S COVID-19 vaccine or a placebo.

Of note for this clone: Other DNA sequences in this specimen translate into the identical CDR3. In DNA, the CDR3 is TGTGCCAGCAGTTTACCTAATTCACCCCTCCACTTT. Translation: CASSLPNSPLHF. The chain has TRBV27 and TRBJ1-6; no clear D gene. This CDR3 is 12 amino acids long. V was clipped by 2 bases and J by 6 bases, with 2 bases between them. CDR1 MNHEY and CDR2 SMNVEV come from the germline V gene (reference sequence).

This CDR3 is CASSARAVQGTYSNQPQHF. CDR3 sequence (DNA): TGTGCCAGCAGCGCCCGAGCGGTGCAGGGCACTTATAGCAATCAGCCCCAGCATTTT. The V and J genes are TRBV7-2 and TRBJ1-5, with D maybe TRBD1 (5 bases). Germline values: CDR1 SGHTA, CDR2 FQGNSA. V lost 5 bases and J 0 bases, leaving 23 bases between the germline ends. The CDR3 is 19 amino acids.

The V gene is TRBV4-2, the J gene TRBJ2-7; D possibly matches TRBD1 or TRBD2 (5 bases each). Germline V gene lookup returns CDR1 LGHNA and CDR2 YNFKEQ. V lost 0 bases, J lost 0 bases, and 12 bases lay in between. The CDR3 extends over 16 amino acids. CDR3: CASSQERGQLSYEQYF. The CDR3 DNA reads TGTGCCAGCAGCCAAGAGAGGGGCCAGCTCTCCTACGAGCAGTACTTC.

The V and J genes are TRBV7-2 and TRBJ1-5, with D perhaps matching TRBD1 (5 bases). Germline V gene lookup returns CDR1 SGHTA and CDR2 FQGNSA. The CDR3 runs to 15 residues. The V and J ends lost 5 bases and 1 base respectively, with 12 bases between them. The CDR3, as DNA: TGTGCCAGCAGCGAGTCCTGGGGGAGCAATCAGCCCCAGCATTTT. This sequence encodes CASSESWGSNQPQHF.

The chain uses TRBV10-1 and TRBJ1-4; D unresolved. The V end was cut by 1 base, the J end by 11 bases, with 14 bases between. This CDR3 comprises 14 residues. CDR1 and CDR2 (germline): WNHNN, SYGVQD (reference sequence). The CDR3 DNA sequence: TGCGCCAGCAGTGAGTGGACTGACGGGAGGAAACTGTTTTTT. The encoded protein is CASSEWTDGRKLFF.

V is TRBV7-9 and J is TRBJ1-2; no clear D. The V end lost 5 bases, the J end lost 8 bases, and 6 bases lay between the germline ends. This CDR3 comprises 10 residues. Germline V gene data show CDR1 as SEHNR and CDR2 as FQNEAQ (reference sequence). CDR3 in amino acids: CASSLNGYTF. The CDR3 DNA reads TGTGCCAGCAGCCTTAACGGCTACACCTTC.

The J gene is TRBJ1-1, the V gene TRBV11-2, with D perhaps TRBD1 (5 bases). The CDR3 is 16 residues long. Trimming stripped 5 bases from V and 5 bases from J, with 21 bases between. In germline, CDR1 is SGHAT, CDR2 FQNNGV. This CDR3 is CASSPRSGQGWTEAFF. DNA for the CDR3: TGTGCCAGCAGCCCGCGAAGCGGACAAGGGTGGACTGAAGCTTTCTTT. The full variable domain, rest sourced from reference TRBV11-2 and TRBJ1-1, is EAGVAQSPRYKIIEKRQSVAFWCNPISGHATLYWYQQILGQGPKLLIQFQNNGVVDDSQLPKDRFSAERLKGVDSTLKIQPAKLEDSAVYLCASSPRSGQGWTEAFFGQGTRLTVV.

This rearrangement joins TRBV19 to TRBJ2-1; tentative D call: TRBD2 (6 bases). The CDR3 loop spans 16 amino acids. Deletions cut 1 base from V and 7 bases from J, with 17 bases between. Germline values: CDR1 LNHDA, CDR2 SQIVND (reference sequence). Here the CDR3 reads CASSIAPLAGSNEQFF. CDR3 in DNA: TGTGCCAGTAGTATAGCCCCTTTGGCCGGGAGTAATGAGCAGTTCTTC.

The genes are TRBV27 and TRBJ2-7; D may be TRBD2 (6 bases). V was shortened by 1 base and J by 2 bases, with 9 bases between the two germline ends. The CDR3 has 14 amino acids. Germline V gene sequence: CDR1 MNHEY, CDR2 SMNVEV (reference sequence). The CDR3 loop is CASSLYGGAYEQYF. The CDR3 DNA reads as TGTGCCAGCAGTTTATACGGGGGAGCCTACGAGCAGTACTTC.

The chain is built from TRBV6-5 and TRBJ1-2; TRBD1 agrees at 7 bases. The CDR3 contains 14 residues. With 6 bases clipped from V and 4 bases from J, the junction kept 8 bases outside the gene matches. Germline values: CDR1 MNHEY, CDR2 SVGAGI. The CDR3, as DNA: TGTGCCAGCAGACGGGACAGTTCTTCCTATGGCTACACCTTC. This gives the protein CASRRDSSSYGYTF.

The gene calls are TRBV14 and TRBJ1-6; D is unclear. The V and J ends lost 4 bases and 7 bases respectively, with 11 bases between them. In germline, CDR1 is SGHDN, CDR2 FVKESK. The CDR3 runs 14 residues. As DNA, the CDR3 is TGTGCCAGCAGCCGTCAGACCGGGAATTCACCCCTCCACTTT. This codes for CASSRQTGNSPLHF.

A single count supports this clone. The CDR3 protein is CAISGVGQETQYF. In DNA form, the CDR3 reads TGTGCCATCAGTGGTGTGGGCCAAGAGACCCAGTACTTC. The rearrangement links TRBV10-3 to TRBJ2-5; D not resolved. Between the trimmed V and J ends, which lost 4 bases and 1 base, there was a span of 7 bases. Germline CDR1 reads ENHRY; CDR2 reads SYGVKD. The CDR3 length is 13 residues.

V gene TRBV6-2 or TRBV6-3 combines with J gene TRBJ1-1; D is unclear. Trimming took off 2 bases at V and 4 bases at J, with 5 bases between the two ends. The CDR3 runs to 12 residues. The V gene's germline CDR1 is MNHEY and CDR2 SVGEGT. The CDR3 DNA follows: TGTGCCAGCAGTTACGAACCCACTGAAGCTTTCTTT. Encoded protein: CASSYEPTEAFF.

The V call is TRBV27, the J call TRBJ2-1, with TRBD1 as a possible D gene (6 bases). Trimming took 8 bases from V and 5 from J, leaving 13 bases between them. There are 13 residues in the CDR3. Looked up from germline, CDR1 is MNHEY and CDR2 is SMNVEV (reference sequence). This chain's CDR3 is CASHGTLNNEQFF. CDR3 in DNA: TGTGCCAGCCACGGGACACTCAACAATGAGCAGTTCTTC.

The chain is built from TRBV4-3 and TRBJ2-1, with D hard to call. The CDR3 extends over 13 amino acids. V lost 1 base and J lost 5, with 6 bases in between. Germline CDR1 and CDR2: LGHNA and YSLEER. This CDR3 is CASSQVTDNEQFF. CDR3 coding DNA: TGCGCCAGCAGCCAAGTAACTGACAATGAGCAGTTCTTC.

The CDR3 spells CASSLWGETQYF. CDR3 coding DNA: TGTGCCAGCAGTTTATGGGGGGAGACCCAGTACTTC. The chain is built from TRBV27 and TRBJ2-5, with D possibly called TRBD1 or TRBD2 (5 bases each). V dropped 1 base and J dropped 5 bases, with 5 bases sitting between them. CDR1 MNHEY and CDR2 SMNVEV come from the germline V gene (reference sequence). CDR3 length: 12 residues.

A remark on this clone: This sample also contains other DNA sequences that code for the same CDR3. The chain joins TRBV29-1 to TRBJ2-3; no clear D gene. Germline loops: CDR1 SQVTM, CDR2 ANQGSEA. The length of the CDR3 is 12 residues. V dropped 1 base and J dropped 5 bases, with 7 bases sitting between them. The CDR3 here is CSVEVSGDTQYF. The CDR3 bases are TGCAGCGTTGAAGTGTCGGGAGATACGCAGTATTTT.

The V gene is TRBV2, the J gene TRBJ2-5, with D perhaps TRBD2 (5 bases). This CDR3 spans 15 amino acids. V was cut by 8 bases and J by 5 bases, with 21 bases left in between. Germline CDR1 SNHLY, CDR2 FYNNEI. The chain's CDR3 is CASSPGFEFGETQYF. In nucleotides, the CDR3 is TGTGCCAGCTCTCCGGGATTCGAATTTGGGGAGACCCAGTACTTC.

This chain connects TRBV5-1 to TRBJ1-4; unclear D gene. V shed 0 bases and J shed 5 bases, with 17 bases lying between them. Germline lookup yields CDR1 SGHRS and CDR2 YFSETQ. The CDR3 is 17 residues long. The CDR3 DNA reads TGCGCCAGCAGCTTGGCTCGGGAGAATACGAGGAATGAAAAACTGTTTTTT. Its translation: CASSLARENTRNEKLFF.